This T cell receptor (beta chain) was sequenced for a study of T cell responses to AZD1222 COVID-19 vaccine. In the study overall: Doses given second, at about 4 or about 12 weeks, were pooled. Findings of the study overall: Most donors were white British and more were female, and clonal diversity was possibly underestimated.

Profiling relied on immunoSEQ multiplex PCR, and the TCRdb table lists in-frame clones only, not all of them. The sample has 75,000 to 100,000 clones; about 86% are singletons. The CDR3 covers 17 residues. The germline CDR1 and CDR2 sequences are SGHTS and YDEGEE. V lost 2 bases and J lost 4; bases outside the gene matches: 9. Details on this clone: Its cognate antigen is unknown.

The material sequenced was peripheral blood, taken on day 0 of AZD1222 vaccination. The source is an adult in good health. V is TRBV5-8 and J is TRBJ2-3; 11 bases line up with TRBD2. The CDR3 here is CASSFQGTSGSADTQYF. In DNA form, the CDR3 reads TGTGCCAGCAGCTTCCAAGGAACTAGCGGGAGCGCAGATACGCAGTATTTT. Full variable domain (remainder filled in from reference TRBV5-8 and TRBJ2-3): EAGVTQSPTHLIKTRGQQATLRCSPISGHTSVYWYQQALGLGLQFLLWYDEGEERNRGNFPPRFSGRQFPNYSSELNVNALELEDSALYLCASSFQGTSGSADTQYFGPGTRLTVL.